Listed below are T cell receptor beta chains from one sample, sequenced in a study of T cell responses to AZD1222 COVID-19 vaccine. Sequencing was performed with immunoSEQ multiplex PCR; in TCRdb, only in-frame clones are kept and a portion is missing. The sample carries some 120,000 clones, around 87% recorded once. The starting material was peripheral blood, obtained on day 0 of AZD1222 vaccination. Receptors originate from an adult in good health. CDR3s include the opening cysteine and the closing phenylalanine or tryptophan. D genes are given only for firm matches. Rows give clone size only sometimes, using once, few, many, or a class for an expanded clone.

d_gene	v_gene	j_gene	abundance	CDR3aa	CDR3nt
NA	TRBV7-2	TRBJ2-2	NA	CASSSRRDTGELFF	TGTGCCAGCAGCTCGCGTCGGGACACCGGGGAGCTGTTTTTT
NA	TRBV10-3	TRBJ2-1	NA	CAIRSLTGDEQFF	TGTGCCATCAGATCCTTAACTGGCGATGAGCAGTTCTTC
NA	TRBV7-9	TRBJ1-2	NA	CASSLQGANYGYTF	TGTGCCAGCAGCTTACAGGGAGCTAACTATGGCTACACCTTC
NA	TRBV15	TRBJ1-2	NA	CATSKNLGQTLDGYTF	TGTGCCACCAGCAAGAACTTGGGGCAGACCCTAGATGGCTACACCTTC
NA	TRBV5-1	TRBJ2-5	NA	CASSRDGEETQYF	TGCGCCAGCAGCAGGGACGGGGAAGAGACCCAGTACTTC
NA	TRBV7-8	TRBJ2-7	few	CASSSAPGQGGYEQYF	TGTGCCAGCAGCTCCGCACCGGGGCAGGGTGGGTACGAGCAGTACTTC
NA	TRBV12-3/TRBV12-4	TRBJ2-7	NA	CASSLGLIYEQYF	TGTGCCAGCAGTTTAGGGCTCATCTACGAGCAGTACTTC
NA	TRBV12-5	TRBJ1-1	few	CASEGDYTEAFF	TGTGCTAGTGAGGGGGATTACACTGAAGCTTTCTTT
TRBD1	TRBV4-1	TRBJ2-7	NA	CASSQGTGGAYEQYF	TGCGCCAGCAGCCAAGGGACAGGGGGGGCCTACGAGCAGTACTTC
NA	TRBV7-6	TRBJ1-5	once	CASSLEDGARNQPQHF	TGTGCCAGCAGCTTAGAGGACGGGGCGCGAAATCAGCCCCAGCATTTT
NA	TRBV14	TRBJ1-1	NA	CASHYRVGNTEAFF	TGTGCTTCCCATTACCGGGTTGGGAACACTGAAGCTTTCTTT
TRBD1	TRBV19	TRBJ1-4	NA	CASSSRTGREKLFF	TGTGCCAGTAGTTCCAGGACAGGGCGCGAAAAACTGTTTTTT
NA	TRBV18	TRBJ2-5	NA	CASSPGETQYF	TGTGCCAGCTCACCAGGAGAGACCCAGTACTTC
NA	TRBV19	TRBJ1-1	NA	CASSKGMVNTEAFF	TGTGCCAGTAGCAAGGGGATGGTGAACACTGAAGCTTTCTTT
NA	TRBV6-6	TRBJ1-3	NA	CASRPAPTLDSGNTIYF	TGTGCCAGCCGTCCGGCCCCGACTCTAGACTCTGGAAACACCATATATTTT
NA	TRBV2	TRBJ2-5	NA	CASSDRGIIETQYF	TGTGCCAGCAGTGACAGGGGAATCATAGAGACCCAGTACTTC
TRBD1	TRBV5-8	TRBJ2-1	NA	CASSSPGTGRWEQFF	TGTGCCAGCAGCTCACCCGGGACAGGCCGCTGGGAGCAGTTCTTC
NA	TRBV7-8	TRBJ1-1	NA	CASSLPYRLRGGKTEAFF	TGTGCCAGCAGCTTACCCTACCGCCTGAGGGGAGGTAAGACTGAAGCTTTCTTT
NA	TRBV5-1	TRBJ1-6	NA	CASSLARADSPLHF	TGCGCCAGCAGCTTGGCGAGGGCGGATTCACCCCTCCACTTT
NA	TRBV19	TRBJ2-7	NA	CASSIVLGQYF	TGTGCCAGTAGTATAGTGTTGGGGCAGTACTTC
NA	TRBV3-1/TRBV3-2	TRBJ2-1	NA	CASSQGRSSYNEQFF	TGTGCCAGCAGCCAAGGGAGGAGCTCCTACAATGAGCAGTTCTTC
NA	TRBV12-3/TRBV12-4	TRBJ1-6	few	CASSFPGSPLHF	TGTGCCAGCAGTTTCCCCGGGTCACCCCTCCACTTT
TRBD1	TRBV7-2	TRBJ2-1	NA	CASTRDRAYNEQFF	TGTGCCAGCACCCGGGACAGGGCCTACAATGAGCAGTTCTTC
NA	TRBV5-4	TRBJ1-2	NA	CASSYRRTPYGYTF	TGTGCCAGCAGCTACCGACGGACCCCCTATGGCTACACCTTC
NA	TRBV27	TRBJ2-7	NA	CASSFRGLYEQYF	TGTGCCAGCAGTTTCAGGGGTCTCTACGAGCAGTACTTC